Shown below are 14 T cell receptor beta chains from a single sample sequenced in a study of shared clonotypes between healthy human individuals (dated by TCRdb to about 2020). The library was prepared using the immunoSEQ multiplex PCR assay. TCRdb obtained this table from immuneACCESS and retained in-frame rearrangements with V and J assigned. These tables miss some clones; where compared with another copy, unresolved V genes account for less than half of the shortfall, and the remainder is unexplained. The sample records 850,000 to 1,200,000 clones, around 75% of which are singletons. The ten largest clones capture approximately 1.5% of the sample. Sequencing was done on a sample of memory CD4+ T cells sorted from blood. Explained via the paper, the cell subset or site label denotes: CD45RA-negative fraction. Receptors originate from a man in his late teens or twenties in good health.

The chain joins TRBV19 to TRBJ1-6; 7 bases map to TRBD1. This CDR3 spans 15 amino acids. Germline-derived CDR1 and CDR2 are LNHDA and SQIVND (reference sequence). V lost 5 bases and J lost 6; bases outside the gene matches: 7. The CDR3 sequence is CASSVGQSLNSPLHF. As DNA, the CDR3 is TGTGCCAGTAGTGTGGGACAGAGCCTTAATTCACCCCTCCACTTT.

CDR3 in DNA: TGTGCCAGCAGCTTAGCTCCGGGACAGAGCTACGAGCAGTACTTC. Residues: CASSLAPGQSYEQYF. The chain combines TRBV7-2 with TRBJ2-7, with 7 bases lining up with TRBD1. In germline, CDR1 is SGHTA, CDR2 FQGNSA. The length of the CDR3 is 15 residues. Germline trimming cut 0 bases from V and 3 bases from J; bases unmatched to any gene: 5.

The chain has TRBV30 and TRBJ1-6; D possibly corresponds to TRBD1 (5 bases). CDR1 and CDR2 from the germline V gene are GTSNPN and SVGIG (reference sequence). V was pared by 1 base and J by 0 bases, with 10 bases between. The CDR3 sequence is 16 residues long. The CDR3, as DNA: TGTGCCTGGAGTGGTGCAGGGAGCTCCTATAATTCACCCCTCCACTTT. Protein product: CAWSGAGSSYNSPLHF.

This clone is a singleton in its sample. The chain recombines TRBV18 with TRBJ2-3; 8 nucleotides match TRBD2. The CDR3 extends over 17 amino acids. The V gene's germline CDR1 is KGHSH and CDR2 LQKENI. The V and J ends lost 3 bases and 1 base, in that order; junction bases with no gene match: 9. CDR3 in amino acids: CASSPTAGGAGTDTQYF. The CDR3 nucleotides are TGTGCCAGCTCACCTACCGCGGGAGGAGCGGGCACAGATACGCAGTATTTT.

The gene calls are TRBV29-1 and TRBJ2-4; D might be TRBD1 (6 bases). V was pared by 6 bases and J by 4 bases, with 13 bases between. Germline CDR1 SQVTM, CDR2 ANQGSEA. The CDR3 consists of 13 residues. The CDR3 protein is CSVADSRKNIQYF. In nucleotides, the CDR3 is TGCAGCGTCGCGGACAGTCGAAAAAACATTCAGTACTTC.

CDR3 sequence reads: CASSGGQGMGTGELFF. The CDR3 DNA sequence: TGTGCCAGCAGCGGGGGACAGGGGATGGGCACCGGGGAGCTGTTTTTT. The V gene is TRBV5-6, the J gene TRBJ2-2; 10 bases map to TRBD1. The V segment lost 4 bases and the J segment 4 bases; nucleotides outside the gene matches: 7. This CDR3 comprises 16 residues. Germline-derived CDR1 and CDR2 are SGHDT and YYEEEE.

The chain employs TRBV6-1 and TRBJ1-1; TRBD1 might be the D (5 bases). Germline CDR1 reads MNHNS; CDR2 reads SASEGT. The CDR3 contains 14 residues. V was clipped by 11 bases and J by 5 bases, with 21 bases between them. The CDR3 protein is CASRTGPQGTEAFF. The CDR3 nucleotides are TGTGCCTCACGTACGGGACCTCAAGGTACTGAAGCTTTCTTT.

This clone has only a few counts. J is TRBJ1-2 and V is TRBV11-2; D remains ambiguous. This CDR3 spans 14 amino acids. The germline V gene has CDR1 SGHAT and CDR2 FQNNGV. V shed 1 base and J shed 5 bases, with 11 bases lying between them. CDR3 protein: CASSLGVQNYGYTF. The CDR3 region has the DNA TGTGCCAGCAGCTTAGGCGTACAGAATTATGGCTACACCTTC.

The rearrangement joins TRBV10-2 to TRBJ1-2; D remains ambiguous. Germline values: CDR1 WSHSY, CDR2 SAAADI. Trimming left V 6 bases short and J 6 bases short, with 17 bases between. The CDR3 loop spans 14 amino acids. CDR3 bases: TGCGCCAGCAGGGGCAGATCATCCCCCGATGGCTACACCTTC. It encodes CASRGRSSPDGYTF.

V is TRBV2 and J is TRBJ1-1; D may be TRBD1 (5 bases). This CDR3 region has 14 residues. CDR1 and CDR2 (germline): SNHLY, FYNNEI. V lost 11 bases, J lost 5 bases, and 21 bases lay in between. The CDR3 loop is CASAKGATSTEAFF. CDR3 sequence (DNA): TGTGCCTCGGCAAAAGGGGCGACGAGTACTGAAGCTTTCTTT.

The V and J genes are TRBV21-1 and TRBJ1-1; the D call in the table, TRBD1, was not verified against the DNA. TRBV21-1 is labeled a pseudogene. This CDR3 contains 13 residues. CDR3 loop: CASPGTRNTEAFF. The CDR3 DNA sequence: TGTGCCAGCCCCGGGACACGAAACACTGAAGCTTTCTTT.

The chain combines TRBV5-1 with TRBJ1-1, with a tentative D call TRBD1 (5 bases). Germline CDR1 and CDR2: SGHRS and YFSETQ. V was trimmed by 4 bases and J by 1 base, leaving 11 bases between them. This CDR3 contains 14 residues. CDR3 nucleotide sequence: TGCGCCAGCAGCCGGCAAGACAGGAACACTGAAGCTTTCTTT. Translation: CASSRQDRNTEAFF. The whole variable domain, filled in from reference TRBV5-1 and TRBJ1-1, reads KAGVTQTPRYLIKTRGQQVTLSCSPISGHRSVSWYQQTPGQGLQFLFEYFSETQRNKGNFPGRFSGRQFSNSRSEMNVSTLELGDSALYLCASSRQDRNTEAFFGQGTRLTVV.

The gene calls are TRBV14 and TRBJ2-1; 9 positions match TRBD2. With 4 bases clipped from V and 4 bases from J, the junction kept 8 bases outside the gene matches. The CDR3 contains 16 residues. Germline V CDR1 and CDR2: SGHDN, FVKESK. The CDR3 DNA reads as TGTGCCAGCAGCCCTCCGCTAGCGGGATATTACAATGAGCAGTTCTTC. Protein product: CASSPPLAGYYNEQFF.

J is TRBJ2-7 and V is TRBV5-1, with D hard to call. The CDR3 totals 15 residues. Germline V gene data show CDR1 as SGHRS and CDR2 as YFSETQ. The V and J ends lost 0 bases and 2 bases respectively, with 12 bases between them. CDR3 protein: CASSLASTGPYEQYF. The DNA of the CDR3 is TGCGCCAGCAGCTTGGCCTCGACGGGCCCCTACGAGCAGTACTTC.